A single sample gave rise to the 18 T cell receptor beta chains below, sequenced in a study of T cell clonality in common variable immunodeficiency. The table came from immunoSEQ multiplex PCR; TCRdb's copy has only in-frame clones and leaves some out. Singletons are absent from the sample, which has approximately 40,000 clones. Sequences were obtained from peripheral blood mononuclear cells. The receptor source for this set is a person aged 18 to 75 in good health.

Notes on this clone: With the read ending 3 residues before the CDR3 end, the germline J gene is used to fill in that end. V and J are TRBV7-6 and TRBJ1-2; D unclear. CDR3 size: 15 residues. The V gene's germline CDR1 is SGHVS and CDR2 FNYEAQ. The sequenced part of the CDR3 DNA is TGTGCCAGCAGCCCTGGAAGGGCGAGCACAGATACC. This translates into CASSPGRASTDT. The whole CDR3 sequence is CASSPGRASTDTYTF.

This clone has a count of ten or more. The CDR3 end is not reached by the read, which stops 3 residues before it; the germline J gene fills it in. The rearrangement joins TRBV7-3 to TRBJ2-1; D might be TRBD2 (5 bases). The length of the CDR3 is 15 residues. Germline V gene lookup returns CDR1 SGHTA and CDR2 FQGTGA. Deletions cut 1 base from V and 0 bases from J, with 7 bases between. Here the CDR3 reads CASSLSTSSYNEQFF. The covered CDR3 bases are TGTGCCAGCAGCTTAAGCACTAGCTCCTACAATGAG.

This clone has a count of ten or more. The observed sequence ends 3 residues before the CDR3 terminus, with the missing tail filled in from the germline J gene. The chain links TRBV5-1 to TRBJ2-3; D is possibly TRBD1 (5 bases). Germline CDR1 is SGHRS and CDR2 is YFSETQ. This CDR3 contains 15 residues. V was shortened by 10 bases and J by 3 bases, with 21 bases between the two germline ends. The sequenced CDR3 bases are TGCGCCCCCTCCGCCGATCAGGGTCGGACAGATACG. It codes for CAPSADQGRTDT. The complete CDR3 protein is CAPSADQGRTDTQYF.

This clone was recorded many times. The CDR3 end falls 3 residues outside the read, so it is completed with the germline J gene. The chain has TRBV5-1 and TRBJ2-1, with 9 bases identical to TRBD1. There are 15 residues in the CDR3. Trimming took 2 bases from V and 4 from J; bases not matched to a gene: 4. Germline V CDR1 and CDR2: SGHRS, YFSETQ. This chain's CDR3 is CASSFIGTGYNEQFF. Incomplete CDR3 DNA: TGCGCCAGCAGCTTCATCGGGACAGGGTACAATGAG.

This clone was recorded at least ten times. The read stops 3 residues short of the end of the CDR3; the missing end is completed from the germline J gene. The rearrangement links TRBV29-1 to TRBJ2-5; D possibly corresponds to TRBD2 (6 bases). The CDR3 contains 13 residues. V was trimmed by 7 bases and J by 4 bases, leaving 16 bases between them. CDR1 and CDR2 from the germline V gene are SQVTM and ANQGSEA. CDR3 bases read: TGCAGCGCAGGACTAAATCGCGGAGAGACC. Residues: CSAGLNRGET. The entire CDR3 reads CSAGLNRGETQYF.

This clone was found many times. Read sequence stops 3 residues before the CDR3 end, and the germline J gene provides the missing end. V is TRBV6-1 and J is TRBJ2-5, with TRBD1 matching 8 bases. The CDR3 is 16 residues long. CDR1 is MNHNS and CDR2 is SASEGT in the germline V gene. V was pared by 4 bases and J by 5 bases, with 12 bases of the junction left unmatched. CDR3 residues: CASSAMTGALGETQYF. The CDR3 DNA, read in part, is TGTGCCAGCAGTGCCATGACAGGGGCTTTGGGGGAGACC.

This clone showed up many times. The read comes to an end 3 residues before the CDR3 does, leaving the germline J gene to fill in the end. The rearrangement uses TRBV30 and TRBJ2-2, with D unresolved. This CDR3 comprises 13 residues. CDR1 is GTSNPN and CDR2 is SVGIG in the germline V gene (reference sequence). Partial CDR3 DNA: TGTGCCTGGATGCCAAAGGGTGAAGAAAAG. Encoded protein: CAWMPKGEEK. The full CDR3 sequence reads CAWMPKGEEKLFF.

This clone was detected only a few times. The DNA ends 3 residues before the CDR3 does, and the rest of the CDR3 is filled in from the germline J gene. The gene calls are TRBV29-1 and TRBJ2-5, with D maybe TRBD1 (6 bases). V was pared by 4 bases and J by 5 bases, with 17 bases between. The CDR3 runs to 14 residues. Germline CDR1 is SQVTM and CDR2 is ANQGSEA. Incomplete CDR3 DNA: TGCAGCGTTGCGTTGGGGGCAATTACTGAGACC. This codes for CSVALGAITET. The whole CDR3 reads CSVALGAITETQYF.

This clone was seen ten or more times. The covered CDR3 bases are TGTGCCAGCAGCTTGGGCTCTCAGCCC. It is translated as CASSLGSQP. The CDR3, in full, reads CASSLGSQPQHF. The chain is built from TRBV7-9 and TRBJ1-5; D unresolved. The read comes to an end 3 residues before the CDR3 does, leaving the germline J gene to fill in the end. The V and J ends lost 3 bases and 6 bases respectively, with 6 bases between them. The CDR3 has 12 residues. Germline V CDR1 and CDR2: SEHNR, FQNEAQ (reference sequence).

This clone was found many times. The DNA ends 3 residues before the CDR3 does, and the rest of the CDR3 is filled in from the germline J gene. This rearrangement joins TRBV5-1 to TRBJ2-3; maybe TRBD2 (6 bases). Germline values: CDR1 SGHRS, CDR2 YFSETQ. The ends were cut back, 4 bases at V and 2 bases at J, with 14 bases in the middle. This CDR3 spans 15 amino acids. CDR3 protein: CASSVGTAHTDTQYF. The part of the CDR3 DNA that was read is TGCGCCAGCAGCGTCGGGACTGCCCACACAGATACG.

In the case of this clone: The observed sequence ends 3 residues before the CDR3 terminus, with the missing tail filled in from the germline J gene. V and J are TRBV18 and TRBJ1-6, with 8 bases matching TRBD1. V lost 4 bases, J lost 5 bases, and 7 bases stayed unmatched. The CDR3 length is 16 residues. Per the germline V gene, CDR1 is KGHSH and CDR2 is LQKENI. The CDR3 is CASSLGTGFDNSPLHF. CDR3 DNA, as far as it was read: TGTGCCAGCTCACTCGGGACAGGTTTCGATAATTCACCC.

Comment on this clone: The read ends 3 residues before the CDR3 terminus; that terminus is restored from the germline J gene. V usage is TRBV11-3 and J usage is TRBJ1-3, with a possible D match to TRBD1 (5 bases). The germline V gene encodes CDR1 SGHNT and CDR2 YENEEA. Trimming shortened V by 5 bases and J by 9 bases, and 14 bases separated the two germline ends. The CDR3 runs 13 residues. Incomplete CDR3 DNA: TGTGCCAGCAGCCAGAACCCCGGGGGCACC. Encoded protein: CASSQNPGGT. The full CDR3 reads CASSQNPGGTIYF.

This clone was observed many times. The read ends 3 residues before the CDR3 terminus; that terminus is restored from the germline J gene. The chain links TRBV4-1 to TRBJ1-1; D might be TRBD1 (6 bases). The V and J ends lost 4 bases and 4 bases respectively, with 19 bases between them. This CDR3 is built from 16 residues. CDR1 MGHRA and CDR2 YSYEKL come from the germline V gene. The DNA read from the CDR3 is TGCGCCAGCAGCCCAACAACAGGGATCCCAGGCACTGAA. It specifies CASSPTTGIPGTE. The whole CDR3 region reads CASSPTTGIPGTEAFF.

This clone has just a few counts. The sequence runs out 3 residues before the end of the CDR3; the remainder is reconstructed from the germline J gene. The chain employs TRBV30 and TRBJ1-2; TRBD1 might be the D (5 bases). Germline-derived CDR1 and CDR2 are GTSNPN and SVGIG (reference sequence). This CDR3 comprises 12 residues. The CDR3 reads CAWGRQYNDYTF. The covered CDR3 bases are TGTGCCTGGGGGAGACAGTACAATGAC.

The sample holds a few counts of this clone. The sequenced part of the CDR3 DNA is TGTGCCAGCAGTGATGAGGGCAGGGGGCTGTACGAG. Encoded protein: CASSDEGRGLYE. The entire CDR3 sequence reads CASSDEGRGLYEQYF. V and J are TRBV2 and TRBJ2-7, with 8 bases fitting TRBD1. The missing CDR3 end, 3 residues past where the read stops, is filled in from the germline J gene. This CDR3 has 15 amino acids. Germline values: CDR1 SNHLY, CDR2 FYNNEI. Germline trimming cut 3 bases from V and 4 bases from J; bases unmatched to any gene: 8. The variable domain in full, completed from reference TRBV2 and TRBJ2-7, reads EPEVTQTPSHQVTQMGQEVILRCVPISNHLYFYWYRQILGQKVEFLVSFYNNEISEKSEIFDDQFSVERPDGSNFTLKIRSTKLEDSAMYFCASSDEGRGLYEQYFGPGTRLTVT.

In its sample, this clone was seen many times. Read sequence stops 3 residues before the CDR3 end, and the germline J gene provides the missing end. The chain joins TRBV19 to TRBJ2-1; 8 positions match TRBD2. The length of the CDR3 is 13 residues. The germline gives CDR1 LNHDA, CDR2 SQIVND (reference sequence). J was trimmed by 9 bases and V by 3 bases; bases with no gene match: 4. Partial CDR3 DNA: TGTGCCAGTAGTATGCGAAGCGGGGGTGAG. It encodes CASSMRSGGE. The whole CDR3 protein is CASSMRSGGEQFF.

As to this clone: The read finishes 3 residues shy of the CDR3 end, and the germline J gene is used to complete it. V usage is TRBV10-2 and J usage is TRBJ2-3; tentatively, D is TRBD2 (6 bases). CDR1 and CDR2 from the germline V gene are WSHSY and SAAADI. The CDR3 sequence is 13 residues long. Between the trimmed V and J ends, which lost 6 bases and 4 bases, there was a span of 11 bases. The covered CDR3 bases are TGCGCCAGCAGCCTTAGCGGCCCAGATACG. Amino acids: CASSLSGPDT. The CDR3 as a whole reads CASSLSGPDTQYF.

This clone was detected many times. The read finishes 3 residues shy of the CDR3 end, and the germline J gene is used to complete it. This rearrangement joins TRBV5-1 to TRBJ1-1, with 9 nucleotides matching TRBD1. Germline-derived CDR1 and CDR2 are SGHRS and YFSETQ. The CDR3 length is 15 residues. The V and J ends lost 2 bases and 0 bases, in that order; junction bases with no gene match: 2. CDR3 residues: CASSLGTGLNTEAFF. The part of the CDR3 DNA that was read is TGCGCCAGCAGCTTAGGGACAGGGCTGAACACTGAA.